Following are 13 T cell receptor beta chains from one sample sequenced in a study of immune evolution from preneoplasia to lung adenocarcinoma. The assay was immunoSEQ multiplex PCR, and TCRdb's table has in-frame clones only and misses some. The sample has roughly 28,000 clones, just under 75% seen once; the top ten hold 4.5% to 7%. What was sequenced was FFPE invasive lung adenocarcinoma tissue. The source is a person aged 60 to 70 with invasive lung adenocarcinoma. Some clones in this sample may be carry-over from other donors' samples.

For the CDR3, the DNA is TGCGCCAGCAGCAGAGCTAGGACAGTTTACAATGAGCAGTTCTTC. Translating it yields CASSRARTVYNEQFF. The J gene is TRBJ2-1, the V gene TRBV5-1, with D tentatively TRBD1 (6 bases). Between the trimmed V and J ends, which lost 4 bases and 4 bases, there was a span of 15 bases. CDR3 size: 15 residues. From germline, CDR1 is SGHRS and CDR2 YFSETQ.

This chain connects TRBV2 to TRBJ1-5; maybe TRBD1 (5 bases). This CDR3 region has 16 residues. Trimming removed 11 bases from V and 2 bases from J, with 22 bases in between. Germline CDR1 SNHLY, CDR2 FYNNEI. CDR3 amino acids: CAVRITGLGGNQPQHF. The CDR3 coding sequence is TGTGCCGTTCGAATTACAGGTTTAGGCGGCAATCAGCCCCAGCATTTT.

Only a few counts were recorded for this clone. CDR3 sequence (DNA): TGTGCCAGCTCACCACCGTCCAGGGGCTCAGATACGCAGTATTTT. This gives the protein CASSPPSRGSDTQYF. V is TRBV18 and J is TRBJ2-3; D may be TRBD1 (6 bases). In germline, CDR1 is KGHSH, CDR2 LQKENI. The length of the CDR3 is 15 residues. V lost 0 bases, J lost 4 bases, and 11 bases lay in between.

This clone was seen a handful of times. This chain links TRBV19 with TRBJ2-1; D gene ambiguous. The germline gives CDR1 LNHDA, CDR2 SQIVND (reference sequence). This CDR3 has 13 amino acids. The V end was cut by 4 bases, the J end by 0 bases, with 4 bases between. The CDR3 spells CASSKSSYNEQFF. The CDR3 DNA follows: TGTGCCAGTAGTAAGAGCTCCTACAATGAGCAGTTCTTC.

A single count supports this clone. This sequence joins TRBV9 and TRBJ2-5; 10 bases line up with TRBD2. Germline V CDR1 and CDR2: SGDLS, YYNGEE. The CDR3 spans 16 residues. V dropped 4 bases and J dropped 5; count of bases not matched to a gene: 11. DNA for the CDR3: TGTGCCAGCAGCCCCGGGGGACTAGCGAACAGGGAGACCCAGTACTTC. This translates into CASSPGGLANRETQYF.

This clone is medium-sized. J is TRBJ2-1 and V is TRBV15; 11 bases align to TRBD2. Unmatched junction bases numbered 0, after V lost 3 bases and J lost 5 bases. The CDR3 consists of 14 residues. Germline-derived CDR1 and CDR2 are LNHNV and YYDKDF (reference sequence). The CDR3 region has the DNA TGTGCCACCAGCAGGACTAGCGGGGACAATGAGCAGTTCTTC. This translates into CATSRTSGDNEQFF. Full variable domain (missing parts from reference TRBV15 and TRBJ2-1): DAMVIQNPRYQVTQFGKPVTLSCSQTLNHNVMYWYQQKSSQAPKLLFHYYDKDFNNEADTPDNFQSRRPNTSFCFLDIRSPGLGDTAMYLCATSRTSGDNEQFFGPGTRLTVL.

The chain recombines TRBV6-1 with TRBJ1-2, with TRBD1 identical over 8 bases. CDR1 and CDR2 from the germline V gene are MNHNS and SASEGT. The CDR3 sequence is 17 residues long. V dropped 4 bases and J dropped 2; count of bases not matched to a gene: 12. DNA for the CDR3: TGTGCCAGCAGTGGTTCAGGGCAGGGGGCTGCAAACTATGGCTACACCTTC. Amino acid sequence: CASSGSGQGAANYGYTF.

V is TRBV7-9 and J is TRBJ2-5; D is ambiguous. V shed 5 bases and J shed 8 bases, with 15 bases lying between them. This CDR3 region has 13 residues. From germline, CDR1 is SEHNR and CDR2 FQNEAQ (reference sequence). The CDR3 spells CASSPPAAATQYF. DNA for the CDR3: TGTGCCAGCAGCCCTCCGGCCGCAGCCACCCAGTACTTC.

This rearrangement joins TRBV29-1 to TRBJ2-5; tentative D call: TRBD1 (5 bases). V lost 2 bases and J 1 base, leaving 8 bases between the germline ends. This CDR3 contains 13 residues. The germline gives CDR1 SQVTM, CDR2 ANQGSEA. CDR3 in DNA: TGCAGCGTTGAACAAGACAGCCAAGAGACCCAGTACTTC. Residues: CSVEQDSQETQYF.

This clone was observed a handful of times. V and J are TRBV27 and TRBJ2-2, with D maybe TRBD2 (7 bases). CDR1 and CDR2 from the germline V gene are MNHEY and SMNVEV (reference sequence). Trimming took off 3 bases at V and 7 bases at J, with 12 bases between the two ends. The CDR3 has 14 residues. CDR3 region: CASSFGGLIGELFF. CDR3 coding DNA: TGTGCCAGCAGTTTCGGGGGGCTTATCGGGGAGCTGTTTTTT.

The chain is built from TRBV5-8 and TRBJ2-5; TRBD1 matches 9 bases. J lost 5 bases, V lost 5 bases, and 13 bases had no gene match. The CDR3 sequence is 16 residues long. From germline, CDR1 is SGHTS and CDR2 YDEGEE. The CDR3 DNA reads TGTGCCAGCAGGCCTTTCTCGGGACAGGGAACGGAGACCCAGTACTTC. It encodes CASRPFSGQGTETQYF.

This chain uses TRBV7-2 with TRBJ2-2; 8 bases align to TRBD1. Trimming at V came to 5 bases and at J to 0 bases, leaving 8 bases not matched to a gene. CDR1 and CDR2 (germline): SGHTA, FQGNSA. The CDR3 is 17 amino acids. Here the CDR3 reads CASSQRAGGANTGELFF. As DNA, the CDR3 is TGTGCCAGCAGCCAAAGGGCAGGGGGCGCGAACACCGGGGAGCTGTTTTTT.

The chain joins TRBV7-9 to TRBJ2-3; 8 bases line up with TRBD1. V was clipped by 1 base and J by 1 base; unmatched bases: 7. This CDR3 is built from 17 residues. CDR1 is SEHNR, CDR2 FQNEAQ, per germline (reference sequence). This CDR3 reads CASSLGRTGSRTDTQYF. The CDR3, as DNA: TGTGCCAGCAGCTTAGGCAGGACAGGGAGTCGCACAGATACGCAGTATTTT. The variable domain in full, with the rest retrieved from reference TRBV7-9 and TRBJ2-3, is DTGVSQNPRHKITKRGQNVTFRCDPISEHNRLYWYRQTLGQGPEFLTYFQNEAQLEKSRLLSDRFSAERPKGSFSTLEIQRTEQGDSAMYLCASSLGRTGSRTDTQYFGPGTRLTVL.